This T cell receptor beta chain emerged from a study of blood T cells in healthy people across ages. The CDR3 is made up of 15 amino acids. Germline V gene sequence: CDR1 MNHEY, CDR2 SMNVEV (reference sequence). Trimming removed 1 base at V and 2 bases at J, with 9 bases between. For this clonotype: Its antigen remains unknown.

Primed by a sample-barcoded 5' primer and a J-beta primer mix, a second PCR proceeded for roughly 7 to 12 cycles. Through a template-switch adaptor with 12 random nucleotides, each cDNA molecule received a tag. TCRdb processed the 5' RACE reads anew with MiXCR; each CDR3 protein has one entry. The sample has hundreds of thousands of distinct CDR3 sequences, over 45% seen once. Notes on the study in general: Higher naive T cell percentage went strongly together with higher TCR beta diversity.

Sequencing input: blood. V gene TRBV27 combines with J gene TRBJ2-1, with D tentatively TRBD1 or TRBD2 (5 bases each). This receptor was identified in a woman aged 60-75 years in good health. The CDR3, as DNA: TGTGCCAGCAGTTTATTCCGGGACCCCTACAATGAGCAGTTCTTC. Its protein product is CASSLFRDPYNEQFF.